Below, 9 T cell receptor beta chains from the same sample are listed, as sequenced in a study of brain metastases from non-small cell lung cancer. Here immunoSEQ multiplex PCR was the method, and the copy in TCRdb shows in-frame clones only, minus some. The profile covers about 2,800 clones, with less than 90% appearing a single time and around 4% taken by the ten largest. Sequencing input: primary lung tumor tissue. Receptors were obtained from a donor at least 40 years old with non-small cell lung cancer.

The CDR3 reads CAWTALSGANVLTF. In nucleotides, the CDR3 is TGTGCCTGGACAGCTCTATCTGGGGCCAACGTCCTGACTTTC. V usage is TRBV30 and J usage is TRBJ2-6; D is ambiguous. Germline V gene data show CDR1 as GTSNPN and CDR2 as SVGIG (reference sequence). V lost 4 bases, J lost 1 base, and 8 bases lay in between. This CDR3 region has 14 residues.

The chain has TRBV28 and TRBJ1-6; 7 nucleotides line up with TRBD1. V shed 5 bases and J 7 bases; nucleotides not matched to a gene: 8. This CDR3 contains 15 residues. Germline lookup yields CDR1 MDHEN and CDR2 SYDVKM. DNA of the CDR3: TGTGCCAGCAGTCGGGGGGACAGACGGAATTCACCCCTCCACTTT. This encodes CASSRGDRRNSPLHF.

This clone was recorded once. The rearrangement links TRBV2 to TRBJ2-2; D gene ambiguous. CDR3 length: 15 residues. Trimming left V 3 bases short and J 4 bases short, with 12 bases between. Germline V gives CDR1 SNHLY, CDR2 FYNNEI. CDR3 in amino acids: CASSEVVGTTGELFF. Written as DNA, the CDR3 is TGTGCCAGCAGTGAGGTAGTTGGAACCACCGGGGAGCTGTTTTTT.

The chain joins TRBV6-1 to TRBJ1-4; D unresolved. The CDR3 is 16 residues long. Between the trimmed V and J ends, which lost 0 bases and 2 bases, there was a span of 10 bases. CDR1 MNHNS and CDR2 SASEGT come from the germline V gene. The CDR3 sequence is CASSEASRTTNEKLFF. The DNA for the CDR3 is TGTGCCAGCAGTGAAGCGAGCAGGACGACTAATGAAAAACTGTTTTTT.

CDR3 residues: CASSQGRDQPQHF. The CDR3 coding sequence is TGTGCCAGCAGCCAAGGTAGAGATCAGCCCCAGCATTTT. This rearrangement joins TRBV3-1 (or the pseudogene TRBV3-2) to TRBJ1-5; D not resolved. The germline gives CDR1 LGHDT, CDR2 YNNKEL (reference sequence). The CDR3 has 13 residues. V dropped 1 base and J dropped 5 bases, with 6 bases sitting between them.

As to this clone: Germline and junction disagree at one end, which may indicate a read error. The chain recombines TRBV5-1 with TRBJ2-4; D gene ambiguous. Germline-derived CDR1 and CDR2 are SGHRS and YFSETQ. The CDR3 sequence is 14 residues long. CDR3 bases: TGCACCAGCAGCTTGGAAGCAGCCTCAAACATTCAGTACTTC. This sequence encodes CTSSLEAASNIQYF.

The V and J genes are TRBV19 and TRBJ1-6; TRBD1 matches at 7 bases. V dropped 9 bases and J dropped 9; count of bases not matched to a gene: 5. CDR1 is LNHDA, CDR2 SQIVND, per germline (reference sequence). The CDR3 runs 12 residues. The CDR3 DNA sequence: TGTGCCAGCCAACAGGGGCCTTCACCCCTCCACTTT. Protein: CASQQGPSPLHF.

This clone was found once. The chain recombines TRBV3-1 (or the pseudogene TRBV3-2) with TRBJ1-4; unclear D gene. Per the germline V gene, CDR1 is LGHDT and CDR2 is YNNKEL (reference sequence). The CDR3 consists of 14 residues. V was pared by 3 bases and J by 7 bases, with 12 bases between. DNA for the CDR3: TGTGCCAGCAGCCAGCGAGGATTTTCTGAAAAACTGTTTTTT. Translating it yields CASSQRGFSEKLFF.

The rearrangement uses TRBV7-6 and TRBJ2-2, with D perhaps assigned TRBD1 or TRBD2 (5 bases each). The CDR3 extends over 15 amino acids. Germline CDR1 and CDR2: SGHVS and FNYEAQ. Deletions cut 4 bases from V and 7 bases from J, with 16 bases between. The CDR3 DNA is TGTGCCAGCAGCTCGCTTAGAGGGGCGGGCGGGGAGCTGTTTTTT. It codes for CASSSLRGAGGELFF. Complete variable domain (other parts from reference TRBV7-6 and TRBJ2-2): GAGVSQSPRYKVTKRGQDVALRCDPISGHVSLYWYRQALGQGPEFLTYFNYEAQQDKSGLPNDRFSAERPEGSISTLTIQRTEQRDSAMYRCASSSLRGAGGELFFGEGSRLTVL.